The 11 T cell receptor beta chains below come from one sample, sequenced in a study of T cell changes during pregnancy in multiple sclerosis. Sequenced by immunoSEQ multiplex PCR; TCRdb stores in-frame clones only, minus some. In the table there are 55,000 to 65,000 clones, roughly 90% of which are singletons. This specimen consisted of peripheral blood, obtained in the first trimester of pregnancy. The receptor source for this set is a female donor in good health, enrolled as a control in a pregnancy study.

V gene TRBV7-9 combines with J gene TRBJ2-5; 11 nucleotides agree with TRBD1. CDR1 and CDR2 (germline): SEHNR, FQNEAQ (reference sequence). This CDR3 spans 15 amino acids. Trimming removed 1 base from V and 5 bases from J; junction bases left unmatched: 3. The CDR3 coding sequence is TGTGCCAGCAGCTTAGGAGGGACAGGGGGGGAGACCCAGTACTTC. This translates into CASSLGGTGGETQYF. The full variable domain, completed using reference TRBV7-9 and TRBJ2-5, is DTGVSQNPRHKITKRGQNVTFRCDPISEHNRLYWYRQTLGQGPEFLTYFQNEAQLEKSRLLSDRFSAERPKGSFSTLEIQRTEQGDSAMYLCASSLGGTGGETQYFGPGTRLLVL.

The J gene is TRBJ2-1, the V gene TRBV4-1, with 10 nucleotides matching TRBD2. This CDR3 contains 17 residues. Germline trimming cut 0 bases from V and 10 bases from J; bases unmatched to any gene: 12. In germline, CDR1 is MGHRA, CDR2 YSYEKL. The chain's CDR3 is CASSQDEGTSALGEQFF. CDR3 sequence (DNA): TGCGCCAGCAGCCAAGATGAGGGGACTAGCGCGCTGGGAGAGCAGTTCTTC.

The V and J genes are TRBV30 and TRBJ2-3, with 8 bases fitting TRBD2. Losses at the gene ends were 3 bases for V and 1 base for J; bases not matched to a gene: 6. The germline CDR1 and CDR2 sequences are GTSNPN and SVGIG (reference sequence). The CDR3 contains 15 residues. In nucleotides, the CDR3 is TGTGCCTGGAGCGCCTTACTAGCGGGCACAGATACGCAGTATTTT. It translates to CAWSALLAGTDTQYF.

CDR3 nucleotides: TGTGCCAGCAGCGTCAACAGGCAGTCTAGGGAAAAACTGTTTTTT. It codes for CASSVNRQSREKLFF. The chain joins TRBV7-2 to TRBJ1-4; a weak D match, TRBD1 (5 bases). The CDR3 sequence is 15 residues long. V dropped 5 bases and J dropped 8 bases, with 18 bases sitting between them. Germline lookup yields CDR1 SGHTA and CDR2 FQGNSA. The variable domain in full, with the rest retrieved from reference TRBV7-2 and TRBJ1-4, is GAGVSQSPSNKVTEKGKDVELRCDPISGHTALYWYRQSLGQGLEFLIYFQGNSAPDKSGLPSDRFSAERTGGSVSTLTIQRTQQEDSAVYLCASSVNRQSREKLFFGSGTQLSVL.

This chain links TRBV18 with TRBJ1-5, with D tentatively TRBD1 (6 bases). CDR1 is KGHSH, CDR2 LQKENI, per germline. The CDR3 extends over 16 amino acids. V was cut by 3 bases and J by 5 bases, with 17 bases left in between. The CDR3 reads CASSPSGEGVDQPQHF. CDR3 bases: TGTGCCAGCTCACCCTCAGGGGAGGGGGTAGATCAGCCCCAGCATTTT.

This clone occurred once. The chain joins TRBV28 to TRBJ1-2, with 9 positions matching TRBD1. CDR3 length equals 14 residues. Trimming cost V 3 bases and J 10 bases; bases outside gene matches: 9. Germline assignment: CDR1 MDHEN and CDR2 SYDVKM. In DNA form, the CDR3 reads TGTGCCAGCAGTTTCGGGGACAGGGCATCCTTCTACACCTTC. It yields the protein CASSFGDRASFYTF.

This chain connects TRBV5-6 to TRBJ2-1, with 12 positions matching TRBD2. The CDR3 runs to 15 residues. In germline, CDR1 is SGHDT, CDR2 YYEEEE. Trimming took 2 bases from V and 13 from J; bases not matched to a gene: 10. The CDR3 is CASSLVASGGAGQFF. CDR3 nucleotides: TGTGCCAGCAGCTTAGTGGCTAGCGGGGGGGCAGGTCAGTTCTTC.

V gene TRBV2 combines with J gene TRBJ1-5, with D possibly matching TRBD1 (5 bases). The germline CDR1 and CDR2 sequences are SNHLY and FYNNEI. The CDR3 is 13 residues long. With 5 bases removed from V and 4 bases from J, the gap between germline ends came to 9 bases. Here the CDR3 DNA reads TGTGCCAGCAGTAGACAGTTTAATCAGCCCCAGCATTTT. Translating gives CASSRQFNQPQHF.

This clone has just one count. The rearrangement uses TRBV7-2 and TRBJ2-1; TRBD2 aligns across 8 bases. The CDR3 covers 16 residues. CDR1 and CDR2 (germline): SGHTA, FQGNSA. J lost 7 bases, V lost 3 bases, and 11 bases had no gene match. Written as DNA, the CDR3 is TGTGCCAGCAGCTTCCAGGGACTAGTAAGGAGTAATGAGCAGTTCTTC. The encoded protein is CASSFQGLVRSNEQFF.

The chain uses TRBV14 and TRBJ2-1; D may be TRBD2 (5 bases). CDR1 SGHDN and CDR2 FVKESK come from the germline V gene. Deletions cut 1 base from V and 3 bases from J, with 16 bases between. The CDR3 contains 17 residues. CDR3 in DNA: TGTGCCAGCAGCCAAGTAGGGAGCCCCTCTCGCTACAATGAGCAGTTCTTC. It translates to CASSQVGSPSRYNEQFF.

In this sample, this clone turned up once. V is TRBV20-1 and J is TRBJ1-2; D unresolved. V lost 8 bases, J lost 8 bases, and 15 bases lay in between. The germline CDR1 and CDR2 sequences are DFQATT and SNEGSKA (reference sequence). This CDR3 has 11 residues. The CDR3 region has the DNA TGCAGTAAAAGAACCCCTAGGGGCTACACCTTC. This codes for CSKRTPRGYTF.